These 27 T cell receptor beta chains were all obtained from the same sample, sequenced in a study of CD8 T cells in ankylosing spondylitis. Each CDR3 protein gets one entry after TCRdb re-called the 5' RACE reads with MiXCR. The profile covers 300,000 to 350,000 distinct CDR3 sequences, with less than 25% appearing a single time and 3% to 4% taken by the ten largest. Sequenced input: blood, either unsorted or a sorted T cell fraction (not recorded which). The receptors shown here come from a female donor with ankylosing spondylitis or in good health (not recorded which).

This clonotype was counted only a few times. CDR3 DNA sequence: TGCAGTGCTACTCGGCTAGCGGGAGGCTCCTACAATGAGCAGTTCTTC. Its translation is CSATRLAGGSYNEQFF. The chain has TRBV20-1 and TRBJ2-1; 11 bases match TRBD2. From germline, CDR1 is DFQATT and CDR2 SNEGSKA (reference sequence). The CDR3 runs to 16 residues. V lost 4 bases to trimming and J lost 0 bases; unmatched junction nucleotides: 5.

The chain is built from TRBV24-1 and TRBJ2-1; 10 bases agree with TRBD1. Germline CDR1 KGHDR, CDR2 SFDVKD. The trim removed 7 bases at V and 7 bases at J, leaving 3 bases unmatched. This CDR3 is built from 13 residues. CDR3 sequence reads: CATSGQGGNEQFF. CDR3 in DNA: TGTGCCACCAGCGGACAGGGGGGAAATGAGCAGTTCTTC.

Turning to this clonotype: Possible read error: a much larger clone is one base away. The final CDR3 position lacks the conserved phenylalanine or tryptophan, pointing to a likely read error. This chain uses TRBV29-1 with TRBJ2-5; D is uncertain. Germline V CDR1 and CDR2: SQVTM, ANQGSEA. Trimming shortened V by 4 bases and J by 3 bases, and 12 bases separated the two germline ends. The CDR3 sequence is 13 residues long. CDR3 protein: CSVGVGLEETQYL. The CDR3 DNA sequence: TGCAGCGTTGGGGTCGGGCTCGAAGAGACCCAGTACCTC.

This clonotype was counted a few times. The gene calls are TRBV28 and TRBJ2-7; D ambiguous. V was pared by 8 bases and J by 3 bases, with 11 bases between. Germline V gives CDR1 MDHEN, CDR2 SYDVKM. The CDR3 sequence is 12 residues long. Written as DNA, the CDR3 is TGTGCCAGCCTACACAACAACTACGAGCAGTACTTC. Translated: CASLHNNYEQYF.

The CDR3 is CSAIGTRRDEQFF. As DNA, the CDR3 is TGCAGTGCCATCGGGACTAGGCGCGATGAGCAGTTCTTC. The J gene is TRBJ2-1, the V gene TRBV20-1; 8 bases are shared with TRBD2. The CDR3 loop spans 13 amino acids. Germline V CDR1 and CDR2: DFQATT, SNEGSKA (reference sequence). The V gene end was trimmed by 6 bases and the J gene end by 8 bases; junction bases not matched to a gene: 9.

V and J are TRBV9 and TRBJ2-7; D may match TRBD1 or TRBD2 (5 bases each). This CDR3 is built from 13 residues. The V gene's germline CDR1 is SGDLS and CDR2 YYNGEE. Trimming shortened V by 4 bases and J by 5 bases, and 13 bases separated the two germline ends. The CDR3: CASSRGVADEQYF. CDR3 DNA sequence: TGTGCCAGCAGCAGAGGGGTAGCAGACGAGCAGTACTTC. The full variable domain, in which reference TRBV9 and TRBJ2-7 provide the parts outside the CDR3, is DSGVTQTPKHLITATGQRVTLRCSPRSGDLSVYWYQQSLDQGLQFLIQYYNGEERAKGNILERFSAQQFPDLHSELNLSSLELGDSALYFCASSRGVADEQYFGPGTRLTVT.

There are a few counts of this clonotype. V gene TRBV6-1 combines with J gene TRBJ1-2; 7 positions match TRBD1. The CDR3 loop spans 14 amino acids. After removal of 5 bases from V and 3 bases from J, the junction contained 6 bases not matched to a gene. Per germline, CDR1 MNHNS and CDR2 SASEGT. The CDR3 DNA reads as TGTGCCAGCAGTCGCCTACAGGGGCACTATGGCTACACCTTC. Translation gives CASSRLQGHYGYTF.

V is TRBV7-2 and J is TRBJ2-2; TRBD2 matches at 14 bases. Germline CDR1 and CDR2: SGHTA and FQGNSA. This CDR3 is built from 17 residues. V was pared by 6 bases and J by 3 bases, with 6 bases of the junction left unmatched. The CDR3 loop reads CASRWTSGRSYTGELFF. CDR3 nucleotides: TGTGCCAGCAGGTGGACTAGCGGGAGGTCATACACCGGGGAGCTGTTTTTT.

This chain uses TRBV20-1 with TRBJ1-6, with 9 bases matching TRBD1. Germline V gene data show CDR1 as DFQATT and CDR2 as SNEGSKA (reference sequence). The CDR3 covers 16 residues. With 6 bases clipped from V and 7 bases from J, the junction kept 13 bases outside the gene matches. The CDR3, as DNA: TGCAGTGCGAGGCCGGGACAGGGAGGGCTGAATTCACCCCTCCACTTT. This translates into CSARPGQGGLNSPLHF.

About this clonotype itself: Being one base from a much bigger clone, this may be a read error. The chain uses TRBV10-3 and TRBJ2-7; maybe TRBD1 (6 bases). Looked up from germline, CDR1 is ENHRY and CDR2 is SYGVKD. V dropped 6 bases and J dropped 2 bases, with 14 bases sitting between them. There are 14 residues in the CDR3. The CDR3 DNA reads TGTGCCATCAGAGATCACAGGGTGACCTACGAGCAGTACTTC. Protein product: CAIRDHRVTYEQYF.

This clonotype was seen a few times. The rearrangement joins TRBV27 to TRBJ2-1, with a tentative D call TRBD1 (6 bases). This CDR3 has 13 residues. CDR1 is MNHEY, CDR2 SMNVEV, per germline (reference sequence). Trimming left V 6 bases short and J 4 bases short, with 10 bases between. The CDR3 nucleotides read TGTGCCAGCAGCCAGGACAGTTACAATGAGCAGTTCTTC. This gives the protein CASSQDSYNEQFF.

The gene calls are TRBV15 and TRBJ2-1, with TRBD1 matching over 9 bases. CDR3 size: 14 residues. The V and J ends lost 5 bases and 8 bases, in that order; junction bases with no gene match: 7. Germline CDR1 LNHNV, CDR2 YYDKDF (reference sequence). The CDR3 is CATSSSRDRDEQFF. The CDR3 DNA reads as TGTGCCACCAGCTCGTCCCGGGACAGGGATGAGCAGTTCTTC.

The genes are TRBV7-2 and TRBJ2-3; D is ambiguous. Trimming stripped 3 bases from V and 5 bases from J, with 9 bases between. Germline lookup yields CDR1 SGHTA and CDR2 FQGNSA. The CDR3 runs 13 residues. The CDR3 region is CASSLVVRDTQYF. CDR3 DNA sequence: TGTGCCAGCAGCTTGGTAGTAAGAGATACGCAGTATTTT.

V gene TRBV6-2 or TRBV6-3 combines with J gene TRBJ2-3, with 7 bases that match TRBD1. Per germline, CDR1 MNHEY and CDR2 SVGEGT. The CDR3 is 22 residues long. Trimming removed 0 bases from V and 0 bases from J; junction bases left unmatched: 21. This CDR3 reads CASSYSRGQVSRVTPSTDTQYF. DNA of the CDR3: TGTGCCAGCAGTTACTCGAGGGGGCAGGTCTCTCGGGTCACTCCTAGCACAGATACGCAGTATTTT.

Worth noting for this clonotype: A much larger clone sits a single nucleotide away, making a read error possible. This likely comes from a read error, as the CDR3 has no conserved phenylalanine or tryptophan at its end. CDR3 sequence reads: CSVTGQTQETQYS. DNA of the CDR3: TGCAGCGTAACTGGACAGACCCAAGAGACCCAGTACTCC. The chain is built from TRBV29-1 and TRBJ2-5, with D tentatively TRBD1 (6 bases). CDR1 is SQVTM and CDR2 is ANQGSEA in the germline V gene. V was cut by 6 bases and J by 1 base, with 12 bases left in between. The CDR3 runs 13 residues.

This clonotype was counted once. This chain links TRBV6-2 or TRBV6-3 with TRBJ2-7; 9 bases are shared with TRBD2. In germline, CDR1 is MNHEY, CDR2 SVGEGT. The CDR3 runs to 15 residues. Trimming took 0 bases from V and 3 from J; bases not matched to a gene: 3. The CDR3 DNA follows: TGTGCCAGCAGTTACTCGAGTAGCGGGAGCTACGAGCAGTACTTC. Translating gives CASSYSSSGSYEQYF.

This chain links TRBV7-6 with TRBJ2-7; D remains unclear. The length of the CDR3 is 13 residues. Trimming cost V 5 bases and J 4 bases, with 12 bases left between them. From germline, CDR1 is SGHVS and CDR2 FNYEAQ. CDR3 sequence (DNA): TGTGCCAGCAGCCCACTTAACGGTTACGAGCAGTACTTC. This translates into CASSPLNGYEQYF.

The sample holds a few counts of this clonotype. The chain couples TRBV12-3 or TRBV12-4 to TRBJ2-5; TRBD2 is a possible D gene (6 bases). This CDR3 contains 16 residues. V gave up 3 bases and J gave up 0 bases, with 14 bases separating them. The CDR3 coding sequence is TGTGCCAGCAGTTTCCGGGGTGGAGGGAACCAAGAGACCCAGTACTTC. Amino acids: CASSFRGGGNQETQYF.

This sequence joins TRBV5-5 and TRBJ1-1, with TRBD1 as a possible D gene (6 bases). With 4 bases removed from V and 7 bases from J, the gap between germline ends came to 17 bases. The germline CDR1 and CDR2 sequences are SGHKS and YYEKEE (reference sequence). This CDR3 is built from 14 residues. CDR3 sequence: CASSQAGGWSEAFF. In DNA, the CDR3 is TGTGCCAGCAGCCAAGCGGGGGGCTGGAGTGAAGCTTTCTTT.

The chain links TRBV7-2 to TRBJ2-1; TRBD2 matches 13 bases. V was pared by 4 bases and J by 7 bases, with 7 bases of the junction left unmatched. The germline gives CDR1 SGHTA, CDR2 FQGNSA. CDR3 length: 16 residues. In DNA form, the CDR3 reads TGTGCCAGCAGCTCAGGGACTAGCGGGATCGTAAATGAGCAGTTCTTC. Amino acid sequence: CASSSGTSGIVNEQFF.

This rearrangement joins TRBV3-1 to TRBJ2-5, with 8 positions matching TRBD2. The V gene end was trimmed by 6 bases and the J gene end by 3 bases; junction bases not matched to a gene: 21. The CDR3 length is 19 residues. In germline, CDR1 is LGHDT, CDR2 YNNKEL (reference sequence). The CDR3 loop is CASSHQRELGSILKETQYF. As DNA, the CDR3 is TGTGCCAGCAGTCACCAGCGGGAGCTCGGGAGTATATTAAAAGAGACCCAGTACTTC.

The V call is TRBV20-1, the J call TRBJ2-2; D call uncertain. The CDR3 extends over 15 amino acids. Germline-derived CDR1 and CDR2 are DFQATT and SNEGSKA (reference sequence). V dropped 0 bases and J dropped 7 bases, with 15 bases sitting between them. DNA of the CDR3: TGCAGTGCTAGAGATAGGAATTGGGCCGGCGGGGAGCTGTTTTTT. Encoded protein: CSARDRNWAGGELFF.

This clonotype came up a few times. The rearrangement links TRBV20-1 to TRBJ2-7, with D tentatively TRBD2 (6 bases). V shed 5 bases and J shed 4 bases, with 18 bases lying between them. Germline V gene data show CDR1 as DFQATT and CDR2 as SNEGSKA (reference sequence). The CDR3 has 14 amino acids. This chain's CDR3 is CSAQHSGGFYEQYF. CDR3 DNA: TGCAGTGCTCAGCATAGCGGAGGGTTTTACGAGCAGTACTTC.

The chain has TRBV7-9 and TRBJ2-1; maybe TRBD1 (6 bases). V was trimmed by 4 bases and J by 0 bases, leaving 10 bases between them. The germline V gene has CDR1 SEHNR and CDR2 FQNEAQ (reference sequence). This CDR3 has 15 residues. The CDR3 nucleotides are TGTGCCAGCAGCTCTCACAGGGCCTCCTACAATGAGCAGTTCTTC. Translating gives CASSSHRASYNEQFF.

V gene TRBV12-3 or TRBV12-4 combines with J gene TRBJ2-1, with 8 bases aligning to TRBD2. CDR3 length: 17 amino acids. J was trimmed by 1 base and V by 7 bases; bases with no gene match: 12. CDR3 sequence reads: CASTSKVAGKSYNEQFF. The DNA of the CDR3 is TGTGCCAGCACCTCGAAGGTAGCGGGAAAATCCTACAATGAGCAGTTCTTC.

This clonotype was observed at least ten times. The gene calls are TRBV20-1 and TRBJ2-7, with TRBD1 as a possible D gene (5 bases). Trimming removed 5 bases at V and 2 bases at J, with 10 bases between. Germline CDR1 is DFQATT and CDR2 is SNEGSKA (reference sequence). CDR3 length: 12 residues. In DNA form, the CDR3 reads TGCAGTGCTTCCAGGGATCCCTACGAGCAGTACTTC. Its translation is CSASRDPYEQYF.

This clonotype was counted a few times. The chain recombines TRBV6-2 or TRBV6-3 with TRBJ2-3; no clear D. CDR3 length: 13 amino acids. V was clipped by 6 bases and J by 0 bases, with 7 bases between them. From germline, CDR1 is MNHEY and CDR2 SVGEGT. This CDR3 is CASREPSTDTQYF. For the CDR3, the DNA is TGTGCCAGCAGAGAGCCCAGCACAGATACGCAGTATTTT.